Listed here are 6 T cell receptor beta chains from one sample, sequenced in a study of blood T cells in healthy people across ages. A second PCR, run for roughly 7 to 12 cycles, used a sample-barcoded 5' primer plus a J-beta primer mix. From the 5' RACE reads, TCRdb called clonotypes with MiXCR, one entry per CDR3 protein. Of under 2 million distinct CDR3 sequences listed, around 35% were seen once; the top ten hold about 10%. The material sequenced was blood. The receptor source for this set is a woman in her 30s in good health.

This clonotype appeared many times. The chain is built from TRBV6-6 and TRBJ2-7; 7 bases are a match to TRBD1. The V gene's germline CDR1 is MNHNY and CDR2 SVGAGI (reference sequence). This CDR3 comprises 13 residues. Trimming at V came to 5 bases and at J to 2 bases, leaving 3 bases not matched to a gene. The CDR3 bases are TGTGCCAGCAGTGACGACAGGGCCTACGAGCAGTACTTC. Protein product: CASSDDRAYEQYF.

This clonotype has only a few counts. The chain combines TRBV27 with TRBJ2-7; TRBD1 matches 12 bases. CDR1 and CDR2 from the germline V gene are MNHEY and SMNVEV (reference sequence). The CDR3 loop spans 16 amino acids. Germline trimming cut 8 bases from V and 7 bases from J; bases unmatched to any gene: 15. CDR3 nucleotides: TGTGCCAGCGTCCCTACCAAGGGACAGGGGGCCGAAGAGCAGTACTTC. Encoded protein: CASVPTKGQGAEEQYF.

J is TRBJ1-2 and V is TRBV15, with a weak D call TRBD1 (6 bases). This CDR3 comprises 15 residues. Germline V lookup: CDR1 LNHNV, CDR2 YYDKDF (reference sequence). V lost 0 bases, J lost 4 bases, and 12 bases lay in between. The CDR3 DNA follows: TGTGCCACCAGCAGAGATCATGGGGGCGCCTATGGCTACACCTTC. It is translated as CATSRDHGGAYGYTF. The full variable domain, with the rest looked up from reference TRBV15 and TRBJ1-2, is DAMVIQNPRYQVTQFGKPVTLSCSQTLNHNVMYWYQQKSSQAPKLLFHYYDKDFNNEADTPDNFQSRRPNTSFCFLDIRSPGLGDTAMYLCATSRDHGGAYGYTFGSGTRLTVV.

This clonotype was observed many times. CDR3 in amino acids: CASSGGAGNEQFF. The CDR3 DNA reads as TGTGCCAGTAGCGGGGGGGCCGGCAATGAGCAGTTCTTC. This sequence joins TRBV12-3 or TRBV12-4 and TRBJ2-1, with 11 bases identical to TRBD2. This CDR3 contains 13 residues. Trimming at V came to 9 bases and at J to 6 bases, leaving 4 bases not matched to a gene.

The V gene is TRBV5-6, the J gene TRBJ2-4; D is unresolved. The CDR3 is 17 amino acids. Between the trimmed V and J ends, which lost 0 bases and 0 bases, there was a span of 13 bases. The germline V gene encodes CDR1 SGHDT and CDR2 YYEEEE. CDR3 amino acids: CASSLGVRAVAKNIQYF. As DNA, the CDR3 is TGTGCCAGCAGCTTGGGGGTAAGGGCCGTAGCCAAAAACATTCAGTACTTC.

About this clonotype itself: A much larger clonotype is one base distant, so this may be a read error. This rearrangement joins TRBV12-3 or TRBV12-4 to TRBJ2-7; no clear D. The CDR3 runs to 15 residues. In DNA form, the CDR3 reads TGTACCAGCAGTTTAAATACCTTCATACCCTACGAGCAGTACTTC. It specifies CTSSLNTFIPYEQYF.